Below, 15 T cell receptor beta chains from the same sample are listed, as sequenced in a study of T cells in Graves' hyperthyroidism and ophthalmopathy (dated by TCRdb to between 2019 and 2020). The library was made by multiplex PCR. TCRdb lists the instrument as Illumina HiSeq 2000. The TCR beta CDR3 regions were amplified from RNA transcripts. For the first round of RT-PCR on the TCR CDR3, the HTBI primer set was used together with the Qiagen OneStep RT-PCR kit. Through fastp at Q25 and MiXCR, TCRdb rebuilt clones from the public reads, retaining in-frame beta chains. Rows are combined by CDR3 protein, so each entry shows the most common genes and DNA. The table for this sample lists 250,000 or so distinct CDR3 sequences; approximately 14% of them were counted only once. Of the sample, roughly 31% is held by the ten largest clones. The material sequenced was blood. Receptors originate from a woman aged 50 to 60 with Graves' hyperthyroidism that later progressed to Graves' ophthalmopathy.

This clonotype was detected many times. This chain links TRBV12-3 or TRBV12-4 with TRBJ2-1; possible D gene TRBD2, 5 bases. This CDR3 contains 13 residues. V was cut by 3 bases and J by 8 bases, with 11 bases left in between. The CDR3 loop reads CASSLRESHEQFF. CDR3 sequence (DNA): TGTGCCAGCAGTTTGAGGGAGTCCCATGAGCAGTTCTTC.

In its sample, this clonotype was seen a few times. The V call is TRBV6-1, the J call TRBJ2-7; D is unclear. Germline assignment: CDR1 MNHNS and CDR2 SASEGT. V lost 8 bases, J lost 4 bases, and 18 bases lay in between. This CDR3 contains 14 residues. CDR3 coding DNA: TGTGCCAGCGCCCGGGCCGTCGCTTTTTACGAGCAGTACTTC. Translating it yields CASARAVAFYEQYF.

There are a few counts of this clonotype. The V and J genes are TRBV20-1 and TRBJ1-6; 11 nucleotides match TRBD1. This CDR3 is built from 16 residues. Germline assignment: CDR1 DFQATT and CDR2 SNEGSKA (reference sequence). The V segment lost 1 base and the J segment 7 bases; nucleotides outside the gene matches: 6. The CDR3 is CSARVTGTGGNSPLHF. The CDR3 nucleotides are TGCAGTGCTAGAGTTACCGGGACAGGGGGGAATTCACCCCTCCACTTT.

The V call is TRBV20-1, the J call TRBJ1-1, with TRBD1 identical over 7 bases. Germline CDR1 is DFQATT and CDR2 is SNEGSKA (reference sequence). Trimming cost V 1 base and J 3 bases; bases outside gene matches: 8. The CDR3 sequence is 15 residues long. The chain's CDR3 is CSARAETGPHTEAFF. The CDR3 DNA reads TGCAGTGCTAGAGCCGAGACAGGGCCCCACACTGAAGCTTTCTTT.

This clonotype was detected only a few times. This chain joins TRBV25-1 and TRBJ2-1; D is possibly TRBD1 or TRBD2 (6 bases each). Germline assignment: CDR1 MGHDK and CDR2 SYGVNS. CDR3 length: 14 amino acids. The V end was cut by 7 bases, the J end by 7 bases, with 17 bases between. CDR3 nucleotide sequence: TGTGCCAGCACTACGACTAGGGGGGATAATGAGCAGTTCTTC. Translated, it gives CASTTTRGDNEQFF.

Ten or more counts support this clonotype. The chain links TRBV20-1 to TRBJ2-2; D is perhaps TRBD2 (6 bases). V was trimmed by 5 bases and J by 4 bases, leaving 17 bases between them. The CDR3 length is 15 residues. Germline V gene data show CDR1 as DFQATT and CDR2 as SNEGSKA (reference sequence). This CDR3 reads CSAPRAGTFTGELFF. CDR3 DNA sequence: TGCAGTGCTCCTCGAGCGGGTACTTTCACCGGGGAGCTGTTTTTT.

The DNA of the CDR3 is TGTGCCAGCAGCTTATCCGGGACAAAGTATAATTCACCCCTCCACTTT. Translation gives CASSLSGTKYNSPLHF. V and J are TRBV11-2 and TRBJ1-6, with a weak D call TRBD1 (6 bases). CDR1 SGHAT and CDR2 FQNNGV come from the germline V gene. Trimming removed 2 bases at V and 4 bases at J, with 12 bases between. This CDR3 is 16 amino acids long.

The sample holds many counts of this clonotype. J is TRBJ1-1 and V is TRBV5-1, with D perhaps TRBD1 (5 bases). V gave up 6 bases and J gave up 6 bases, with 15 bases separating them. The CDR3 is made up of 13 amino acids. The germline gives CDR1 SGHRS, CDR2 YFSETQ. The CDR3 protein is CASMEVRGAEAFF. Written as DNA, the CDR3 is TGCGCCAGCATGGAGGTGCGGGGGGCTGAAGCTTTCTTT.

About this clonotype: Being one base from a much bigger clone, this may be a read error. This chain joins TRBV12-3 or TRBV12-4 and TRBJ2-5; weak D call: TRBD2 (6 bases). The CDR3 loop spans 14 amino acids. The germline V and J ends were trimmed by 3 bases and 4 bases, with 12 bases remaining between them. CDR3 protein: CASSFGRGIETQYF. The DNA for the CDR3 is TGTGCCAGCAGTTTCGGACGGGGGATAGAGACCCAGTACTTC.

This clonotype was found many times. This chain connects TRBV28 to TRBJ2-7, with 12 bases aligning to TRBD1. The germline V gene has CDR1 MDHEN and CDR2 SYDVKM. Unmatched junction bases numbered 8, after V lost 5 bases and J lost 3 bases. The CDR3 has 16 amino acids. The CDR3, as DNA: TGTGCCAGCAGTAACTTGGGACAGGGGGCCTACTACGAGCAGTACTTC. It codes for CASSNLGQGAYYEQYF. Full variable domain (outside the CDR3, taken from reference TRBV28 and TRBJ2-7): DVKVTQSSRYLVKRTGEKVFLECVQDMDHENMFWYRQDPGLGLRLIYFSYDVKMKEKGDIPEGYSVSREKKERFSLILESASTNQTSMYLCASSNLGQGAYYEQYFGPGTRLTVT.

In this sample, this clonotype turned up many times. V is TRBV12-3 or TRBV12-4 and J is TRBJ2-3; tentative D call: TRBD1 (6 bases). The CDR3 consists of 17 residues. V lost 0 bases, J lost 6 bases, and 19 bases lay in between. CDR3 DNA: TGTGCCAGCAGTTTAGCGCAGGGACACAAAAAATTTGATACGCAGTATTTT. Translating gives CASSLAQGHKKFDTQYF.

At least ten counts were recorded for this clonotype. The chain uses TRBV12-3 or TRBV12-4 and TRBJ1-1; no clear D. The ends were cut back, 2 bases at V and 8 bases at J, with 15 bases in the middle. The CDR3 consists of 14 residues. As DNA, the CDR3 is TGTGCCAGCAGTTTAATTTTTGAGAGTAGAGAAGCTTTCTTT. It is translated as CASSLIFESREAFF.

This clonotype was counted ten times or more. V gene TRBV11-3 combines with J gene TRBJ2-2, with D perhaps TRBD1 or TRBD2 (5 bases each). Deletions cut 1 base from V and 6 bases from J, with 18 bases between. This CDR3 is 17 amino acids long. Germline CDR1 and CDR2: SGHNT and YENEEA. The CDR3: CASSLAFGTQASGELFF. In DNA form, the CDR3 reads TGTGCCAGCAGCTTAGCGTTCGGGACGCAAGCCTCCGGGGAGCTGTTTTTT. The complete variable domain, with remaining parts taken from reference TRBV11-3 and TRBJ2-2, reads EAGVVQSPRYKIIEKKQPVAFWCNPISGHNTLYWYLQNLGQGPELLIRYENEEAVDDSQLPKDRFSAERLKGVDSTLKIQPAELGDSAVYLCASSLAFGTQASGELFFGEGSRLTVL.

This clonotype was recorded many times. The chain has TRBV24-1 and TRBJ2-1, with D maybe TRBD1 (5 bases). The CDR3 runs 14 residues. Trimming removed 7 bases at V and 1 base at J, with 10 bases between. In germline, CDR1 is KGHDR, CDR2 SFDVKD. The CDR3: CATRDKNSYNEQFF. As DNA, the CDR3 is TGTGCCACCAGGGACAAGAATTCCTACAATGAGCAGTTCTTC.

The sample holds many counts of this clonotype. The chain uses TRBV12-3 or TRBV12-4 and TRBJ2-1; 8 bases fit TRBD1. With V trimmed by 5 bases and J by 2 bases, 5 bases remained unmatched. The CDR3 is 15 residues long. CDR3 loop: CASSTTDRAYNEQFF. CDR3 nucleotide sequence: TGTGCCAGCAGTACAACGGACAGGGCCTACAATGAGCAGTTCTTC.